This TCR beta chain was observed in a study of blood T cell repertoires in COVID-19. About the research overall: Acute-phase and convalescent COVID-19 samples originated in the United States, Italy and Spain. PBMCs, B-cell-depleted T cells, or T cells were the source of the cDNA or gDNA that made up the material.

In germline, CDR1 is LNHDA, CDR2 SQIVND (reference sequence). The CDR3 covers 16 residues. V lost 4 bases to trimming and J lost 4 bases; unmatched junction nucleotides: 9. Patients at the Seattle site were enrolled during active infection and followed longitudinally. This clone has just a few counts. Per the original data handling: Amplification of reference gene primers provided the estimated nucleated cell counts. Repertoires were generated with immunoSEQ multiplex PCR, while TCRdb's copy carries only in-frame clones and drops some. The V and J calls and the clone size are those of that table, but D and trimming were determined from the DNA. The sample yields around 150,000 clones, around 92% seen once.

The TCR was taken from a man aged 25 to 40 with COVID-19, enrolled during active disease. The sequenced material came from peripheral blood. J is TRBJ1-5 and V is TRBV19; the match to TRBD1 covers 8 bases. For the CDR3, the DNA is TGTGCCAGTAGTACGCTTGACAGGGGTTGGAATCAGCCCCAGCATTTT. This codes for CASSTLDRGWNQPQHF.